The present T cell receptor beta chain was sequenced within a study of PD-L1 blockade in urothelial cancer. Study information: Peripheral blood specimens exhibited a median yield of roughly 140,000 T cells.

CDR1 and CDR2 (germline): MDHEN, SYDVKM. The CDR3 has 15 residues. Trimming at V came to 5 bases and at J to 7 bases, leaving 7 bases not matched to a gene. Spiked synthetic TCR analogs estimated absolute template abundance per PCR. The repertoire was sequenced with immunoSEQ multiplex PCR; TCRdb's copy has only in-frame clones and lacks some. The sample gives tens of thousands of clones, more than 75% of which show up once; under 4.5% is in the top ten. The sample consisted of PBMCs, taken around atezolizumab (anti-PD-L1) treatment. The V call is TRBV28, the J call TRBJ2-1; 11 bases align to TRBD2. This TCR was sampled from a man aged 50-60 years with urothelial cancer. The CDR3 bases are TGTGCCAGCAGTATAGCGGGAGGGCTCGTGAATGAGCAGTTCTTC. This encodes CASSIAGGLVNEQFF.